This T cell receptor beta chain was sequenced for a study of blood T cells in healthy people across ages (dated by TCRdb to 2014 to 2015). Context from the whole study: In model experiments, roughly one uniquely barcoded TCR beta cDNA molecule per two T cells was captured by template switching. The study measured age-related changes in TCR beta repertoire diversity using deep sequencing normalized with unique cDNA molecular identifiers. To avoid experimental bias, donors of different ages were distributed randomly across sequencing lanes. For two donors (one aged 18 to 30 and one aged 80 or older), the study analyzed two additional independent replicas of 1 million unique cDNA reads from the same blood draw. Four age groups were formed from the donors: young (average approximately 16 years), middle-aged (less than 40), aged (roughly 58) and long-lived (about 80). General findings and caveats noted by the study authors: Observed TCR beta diversity per million T cells fell roughly linearly with age, and a significant reduction was already apparent by age roughly 41. Donor CMV infection status was unknown, potentially confounding age-related changes in expanded clonotypes. Bulk unsorted PBMC profiling prevented conclusive comparison of naive and antigen-experienced compartments. A strong correlation was found between observed TCR beta diversity and the percentage of naive T cells measured by flow cytometry. Estimates of total diversity based on one million sequenced T cells were considered lower bounds and underestimates. Compared with the aged group, more naive CD4+ T cells, fewer expanded clones and increased TCR diversity were shown by the long-lived group, suggesting age selection.

CDR3 length: 17 amino acids, cysteine to phenylalanine. The retained sequence is limited to the CDR3, 51 bases, with the frame set at the first base. In the germline V gene, CDR1 corresponds to MDHEN and CDR2 to SYDVKM. V is reduced by 3 bases and J by 9 bases, leaving a spacing of 25 bases between them. The donors were under 40 Caucasian individuals from Russia, aged roughly 6 to 90 years, who were systemically healthy. Approximately 9 milliliters of peripheral blood were collected from each donor into EDTA-treated Vacutainer tubes. Ficoll-Paque density-gradient centrifugation was used to isolate PBMCs, with at least 6.5 million per sample. Trizol reagent was used to extract total RNA from the PBMCs, yielding at least 5.5 micrograms per sample. Naive CD45RAhigh/CD27high T cell percentages were measured by flow cytometry on a PBMC aliquot from every donor. Library preparation was by 5' RACE. Instrument used: Illumina HiSeq 2500. A second PCR of about 7 to 12 cycles was run with a J-beta primer mix and a sample-barcoded 5' primer. Each TCR beta cDNA molecule received a unique molecular identifier from a template-switch 5' adaptor carrying 12 random nucleotides. At least 2.5 million CDR3-containing paired-end reads were obtained from each sample. First-strand cDNA was synthesized from all RNA with the Mint cDNA synthesis kit, primed by a TRBC-specific oligonucleotide. After uracil-DNA glycosylase treatment, a first 18-cycle PCR used universal primers M1SS and BC2_uni_R on all cDNA. The study's processing was this. For normalization, 1 million high-quality reads were randomly selected from each sample, with every read carrying a distinct molecular identifier. Reads with shared molecular identifiers were discarded instead of being binned into consensus sequences. MiTCR, run with a Q25 quality threshold and the strictest error-elimination algorithm, handled CDR3 identification, clonotype clustering and error correction. A nonparametric unseen species model using Euler transformation provided a lower-bound estimate of total TCR beta diversity. The public reads were reanalyzed by TCRdb: fastp trimming at Q25, MiXCR alignment, in-frame beta chains only. Every CDR3 protein is listed once, alongside the most common genes and DNA of its rows. These V and J calls originate from TCRdb's pipeline instead of the authors' own analysis. The sample profile shows approximately 1.5 million distinct CDR3 sequences; 35% to 45% of them were found once. About 4% of the sample lies in the top ten.

This clonotype was counted between two and nine times. The target of this receptor is not known. It has no much larger one-base neighbor in the sample; base qualities were not kept. Recombination connected TRBV28 to TRBJ2-3; the D gene remains uncertain. The TCR was taken from a woman aged 18-29 years in good health. The sample was blood. The CDR3 has the sequence CASSFPHRLSSLSTQYF. DNA sequence: TGTGCCAGCAGTTTCCCACACCGGCTCTCCTCTTTGTCGACGCAGTATTTT.